A selection of T cell receptor beta chains follows, all from one sample in a study of T cells in Graves' hyperthyroidism and ophthalmopathy. Each CDR3 protein gets one entry after TCRdb re-called the multiplex PCR reads with MiXCR. The data contain approximately 740,000 distinct CDR3 sequences, approximately 15% of them singletons. What was sequenced was blood. All receptors derive from a woman younger than 35 with Graves' hyperthyroidism. CDR3s include the opening cysteine and the closing phenylalanine or tryptophan. The D gene is left open where the match is weak. The listing skips clone size in some rows; elsewhere it reads once, few, many or a size class.

V gene,clone size,D gene,J gene,CDR3 protein,CDR3 DNA
TRBV18,many,TRBD1,TRBJ1-5,CASSPLGQGSRPQHF,TGTGCCAGCTCACCACTGGGACAGGGCTCAAGGCCCCAGCATTTT
TRBV9,few,.,TRBJ2-2,CASSVTGKAGTGELFF,TGTGCCAGCAGCGTAACAGGAAAGGCGGGCACCGGGGAGCTGTTTTTT
TRBV29-1,few,.,TRBJ2-5,CSVAEGSKETQYF,TGCAGCGTTGCGGAGGGATCTAAAGAGACCCAGTACTTC
TRBV10-3,many,.,TRBJ2-7,CAISEWLGSSYEQYF,TGTGCCATCAGTGAGTGGTTGGGCAGCTCCTACGAGCAGTACTTC
TRBV11-2,many,.,TRBJ2-1,CASSPRLDLYNEQFF,TGTGCCAGCAGCCCCCGACTGGACCTCTACAATGAGCAGTTCTTC
TRBV30,.,TRBD1,TRBJ2-5,CAVNSGTGPPETQYF,TGTGCCGTTAACTCCGGGACAGGGCCCCCAGAGACCCAGTACTTC
TRBV7-2,many,TRBD1,TRBJ1-2,CASSLDRDNYGYTF,TGTGCCAGCAGCTTGGACAGGGATAACTATGGCTACACCTTC
TRBV28,.,.,TRBJ2-5,CASSFAGTAETQYF,TGTGCCAGCAGCTTCGCAGGGACGGCGGAGACCCAGTACTTC
TRBV15,few,.,TRBJ1-6,CATSRRSPYNSPLHF,TGTGCCACCAGCAGACGGTCCCCCTATAATTCACCCCTCCACTTT
TRBV6-5,few,TRBD1,TRBJ1-2,CASSYQGQGTGYTF,TGTGCCAGCAGTTACCAGGGACAGGGGACCGGCTACACCTTC
TRBV7-2,.,TRBD2,TRBJ2-1,CASSRSGRKSEQFF,TGTGCCAGCAGCCGTAGCGGGAGAAAGAGTGAGCAGTTCTTC